This T cell receptor (beta chain) was documented in a study of blood T cell repertoires in COVID-19. Sequenced by immunoSEQ multiplex PCR; TCRdb stores in-frame clones only, minus some. Among roughly 92,000 clones listed, around 87% were seen once. This receptor was obtained from a human donor with acute or convalescent COVID-19. The donor label of this sample is uncertain. The source material was peripheral blood.

CDR3 sequence reads: CASSQDTYNSPLHF. As DNA, the CDR3 is TGTGCCAGCAGCCAAGATACCTATAATTCACCCCTCCACTTT. The V and J genes are TRBV3-1 (or the pseudogene TRBV3-2) and TRBJ1-6; D unresolved. CDR1 LGHDT and CDR2 YNNKEL come from the germline V gene (reference sequence). The CDR3 extends over 14 amino acids. V lost 0 bases, J lost 2 bases, and 2 bases lay in between.